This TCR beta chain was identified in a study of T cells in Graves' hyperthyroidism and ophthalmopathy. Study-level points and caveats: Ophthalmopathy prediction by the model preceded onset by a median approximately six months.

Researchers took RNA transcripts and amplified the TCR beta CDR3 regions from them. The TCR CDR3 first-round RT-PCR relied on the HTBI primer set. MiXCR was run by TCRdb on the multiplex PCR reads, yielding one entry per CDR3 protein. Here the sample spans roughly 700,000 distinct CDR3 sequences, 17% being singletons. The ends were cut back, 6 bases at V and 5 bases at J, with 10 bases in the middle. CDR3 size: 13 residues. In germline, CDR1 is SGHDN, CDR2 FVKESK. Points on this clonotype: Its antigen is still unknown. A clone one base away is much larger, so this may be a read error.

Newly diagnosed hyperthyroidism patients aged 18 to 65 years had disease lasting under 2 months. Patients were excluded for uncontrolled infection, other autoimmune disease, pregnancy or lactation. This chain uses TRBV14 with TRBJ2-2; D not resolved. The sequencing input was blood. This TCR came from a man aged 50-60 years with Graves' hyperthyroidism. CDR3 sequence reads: CASRSQATGELFF. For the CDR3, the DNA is TGTGCCAGCAGGAGCCAGGCTACCGGGGAGCTGTTTTTT. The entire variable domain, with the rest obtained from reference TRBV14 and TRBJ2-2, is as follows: EAGVTQFPSHSVIEKGQTVTLRCDPISGHDNLYWYRRVMGKEIKFLLHFVKESKQDESGMPNNRFLAERTGGTYSTLKVQPAELEDSGVYFCASRSQATGELFFGEGSRLTVL.